These 26 T cell receptor beta chains share one sample of origin, sequenced in a study of vaccination effects on CD4 cells after COVID-19. After expansion with viral peptide pools in the ViraFEST assay, antigen-specific CD4+ T cells were sequenced. Researchers isolated CD4+ T cells once approximately 10 days of culture had elapsed. Two doses of BNT162b2 or mRNA-1273 vaccine were administered to participants. Sequencing used immunoSEQ multiplex PCR; TCRdb keeps in-frame clones, though not all of them. The data contain roughly 34,000 clones, almost 85% of them singletons. For these TCRs, the target antigens are not known. Sequenced material: CD4+ T cells from PBMCs cultured with HCoV-NL63 spike peptides, taken after COVID-19 vaccination. These receptor sequences come from a human donor who received a COVID-19 vaccine. Some clones in this sample may be carry-over from other donors' samples.

This clone came up a few times. The CDR3 protein is CARTTVGDV. CDR3 DNA: TGTGCCAGAACCACAGTCGGGGACGTC. The gene calls are TRBV5-3 and TRBJ2-7; possible D gene TRBD2, 5 bases. TRBV5-3 is an open reading frame whose function is uncertain. This CDR3 region has 9 residues.

This clone was counted a single time. This chain joins TRBV10-3 and TRBJ1-1; TRBD1 might be the D (5 bases). CDR1 and CDR2 from the germline V gene are ENHRY and SYGVKD. The V and J ends lost 6 bases and 3 bases respectively, with 20 bases between them. This CDR3 contains 16 residues. The CDR3 here is CAIREGRGTRDTEAFF. The CDR3 DNA reads TGTGCCATCAGAGAGGGACGGGGGACGCGGGACACTGAAGCTTTCTTT.

The chain employs TRBV30 and TRBJ2-5, with 10 bases identical to TRBD2. CDR1 is GTSNPN, CDR2 SVGIG, per germline (reference sequence). The CDR3 is 12 amino acids. CDR3 in DNA: TGTGCATTTAGCGGGGGGTTTGAGACCCAGTACTTC. Amino acid sequence: CAFSGGFETQYF.

The chain employs TRBV6-1 and TRBJ1-2; 8 bases fit TRBD1. This CDR3 region has 14 residues. CDR1 MNHNS and CDR2 SASEGT come from the germline V gene. With V trimmed by 3 bases and J by 8 bases, 8 bases remained unmatched. The chain's CDR3 is CASSDMWTGNGYTF. The CDR3 DNA sequence: TGTGCCAGCAGTGATATGTGGACAGGGAACGGCTACACCTTC.

This clone occurred a few times. The chain carries TRBV3-1 (or the pseudogene TRBV3-2) and TRBJ2-2; TRBD1 matches 7 bases. V was pared by 4 bases and J by 8 bases, with 4 bases of the junction left unmatched. CDR1 is LGHDT, CDR2 YNNKEL, per germline (reference sequence). The length of the CDR3 is 13 residues. The DNA for the CDR3 is TGTGCCAGCAGCCCCGACAGGGATGGGGAGCTGTTTTTT. It translates to CASSPDRDGELFF.

The chain joins TRBV5-1 to TRBJ2-3, with D possibly being TRBD1 or TRBD2 (5 bases each). CDR3 length: 14 amino acids. V gave up 4 bases and J gave up 3 bases, with 12 bases separating them. Per germline, CDR1 SGHRS and CDR2 YFSETQ. CDR3 in DNA: TGCGCCAGCAGCCCGGGAAGGGGAACAGATACGCAGTATTTT. Its translation: CASSPGRGTDTQYF.

This sequence joins TRBV2 and TRBJ1-2, with 7 bases lining up with TRBD1. V lost 6 bases and J lost 8; bases outside the gene matches: 9. Germline CDR1 reads SNHLY; CDR2 reads FYNNEI. The CDR3 length is 13 residues. CDR3: CASSDDRVGGYTF. The CDR3 DNA is TGTGCCAGCAGCGATGACAGGGTGGGAGGCTACACCTTC.

The chain carries TRBV5-1 and TRBJ1-2; 8 nucleotides align to TRBD1. Germline lookup yields CDR1 SGHRS and CDR2 YFSETQ. There are 15 residues in the CDR3. Losses at the gene ends were 4 bases for V and 7 bases for J; bases not matched to a gene: 12. The CDR3 is CASSLGTGPLGGYTF. The CDR3 region has the DNA TGCGCCAGCAGCCTAGGGACAGGACCTCTGGGTGGCTACACCTTC.

The V call is TRBV25-1, the J call TRBJ1-5, with D possibly TRBD1 on 5 matching bases. The V gene's germline CDR1 is MGHDK and CDR2 SYGVNS. Deletions cut 0 bases from V and 2 bases from J, with 8 bases between. This CDR3 has 15 amino acids. In DNA, the CDR3 is TGTGCCAGCAGTGAATACGGGACGGGCAATCAGCCCCAGCATTTT. Residues: CASSEYGTGNQPQHF.

V and J are TRBV7-2 and TRBJ1-2; no reliable D call. Trimming took off 6 bases at V and 2 bases at J, with 16 bases between the two ends. There are 15 residues in the CDR3. Looked up from germline, CDR1 is SGHTA and CDR2 is FQGNSA. CDR3: CASSLSTNANYGYTF. CDR3 DNA sequence: TGTGCCAGCAGTTTATCGACGAACGCGAACTATGGCTACACCTTC. Full variable domain (outside the CDR3, taken from reference TRBV7-2 and TRBJ1-2): GAGVSQSPSNKVTEKGKDVELRCDPISGHTALYWYRQSLGQGLEFLIYFQGNSAPDKSGLPSDRFSAERTGGSVSTLTIQRTQQEDSAVYLCASSLSTNANYGYTFGSGTRLTVV.

The V call is TRBV5-1, the J call TRBJ2-1; D is perhaps TRBD1 or TRBD2 (5 bases each). Between the trimmed V and J ends, which lost 4 bases and 1 base, there was a span of 15 bases. The germline V gene has CDR1 SGHRS and CDR2 YFSETQ. The CDR3 sequence is 16 residues long. CDR3 loop: CASSPRVGASYNEQFF. The CDR3 bases are TGCGCCAGCAGCCCCCGGGTCGGGGCTTCCTACAATGAGCAGTTCTTC. Variable domain in full (rest from reference TRBV5-1 and TRBJ2-1): KAGVTQTPRYLIKTRGQQVTLSCSPISGHRSVSWYQQTPGQGLQFLFEYFSETQRNKGNFPGRFSGRQFSNSRSEMNVSTLELGDSALYLCASSPRVGASYNEQFFGPGTRLTVL.

V and J are TRBV3-1 (or the pseudogene TRBV3-2) and TRBJ2-2; possible D gene TRBD2, 6 bases. Trimming cost V 1 base and J 6 bases, with 12 bases left between them. CDR3 length: 15 residues. CDR1 LGHDT and CDR2 YNNKEL come from the germline V gene (reference sequence). The CDR3 DNA reads as TGTGCCAGCAGCCAAGGACGGGGGTGGGCCGGGGAGCTGTTTTTT. Its protein product is CASSQGRGWAGELFF.

The rearrangement joins TRBV5-6 to TRBJ2-5; the D gene is possibly TRBD2 (7 bases). The CDR3 length is 15 residues. Germline values: CDR1 SGHDT, CDR2 YYEEEE. Trimming removed 4 bases from V and 5 bases from J, with 18 bases in between. CDR3 nucleotide sequence: TGTGCCAGCAGCCGCTTTGGGGGGGCCGGGGAGACCCAGTACTTC. Amino acids: CASSRFGGAGETQYF.

The rearrangement uses TRBV5-6 and TRBJ1-2, with 8 bases lining up with TRBD1. Trimming took 4 bases from V and 4 from J; bases not matched to a gene: 6. The CDR3 is 14 amino acids. Germline CDR1 and CDR2: SGHDT and YYEEEE. The DNA of the CDR3 is TGTGCCAGCAGCCGAAGACAGGGGAGCTATGGCTACACCTTC. It codes for CASSRRQGSYGYTF. Full variable domain (missing parts from reference TRBV5-6 and TRBJ1-2): DAGVTQSPTHLIKTRGQQVTLRCSPKSGHDTVSWYQQALGQGPQFIFQYYEEEERQRGNFPDRFSGHQFPNYSSELNVNALLLGDSALYLCASSRRQGSYGYTFGSGTRLTVV.

This clone has a handful of counts. This chain joins TRBV11-2 and TRBJ1-3; D ambiguous. Per the germline V gene, CDR1 is SGHAT and CDR2 is FQNNGV. The CDR3 contains 13 residues. Trimming took 0 bases from V and 6 from J, leaving 6 bases between them. The CDR3 is CASSLDGVNTIYF. CDR3 coding DNA: TGTGCCAGCAGCTTAGATGGGGTAAACACCATATATTTT.

The chain has TRBV29-1 and TRBJ2-3, with a weak D call TRBD1 (7 bases). CDR1 is SQVTM and CDR2 is ANQGSEA in the germline V gene. The V end lost 5 bases, the J end lost 1 base, and 16 bases lay between the germline ends. The CDR3 has 15 amino acids. The CDR3 coding sequence is TGCAGCGTTTTGGGAGGACAGGAGCGCACAGATACGCAGTATTTT. Translated: CSVLGGQERTDTQYF.

The chain couples TRBV6-5 to TRBJ2-5; 8 bases match TRBD1. This CDR3 region has 14 residues. Germline CDR1 MNHEY, CDR2 SVGAGI. J lost 3 bases, V lost 6 bases, and 6 bases had no gene match. The CDR3 is CASSDGTGEETQYF. In DNA, the CDR3 is TGTGCCAGCAGCGACGGGACAGGAGAAGAGACCCAGTACTTC.

J is TRBJ1-4 and V is TRBV12-3 or TRBV12-4; 8 nucleotides align to TRBD1. The CDR3 has 13 residues. J gave up 10 bases and V 10 bases, and 11 bases lay outside the gene matches. CDR3 DNA sequence: TGTGCCACCCGGGAGACAGGGGAAGGAAAACTGTTTTTT. Its protein product is CATRETGEGKLFF.

This chain links TRBV6-5 with TRBJ2-2; 9 nucleotides match TRBD1. Looked up from germline, CDR1 is MNHEY and CDR2 is SVGAGI. This CDR3 is 15 amino acids long. V gave up 7 bases and J gave up 5 bases; unmatched junction bases: 8. Here the CDR3 reads CASTPGTGKTGELFF. CDR3 DNA: TGTGCCAGCACCCCTGGGACAGGGAAGACCGGGGAGCTGTTTTTT.

V usage is TRBV5-1 and J usage is TRBJ2-3; TRBD1 matches at 10 bases. This CDR3 has 15 residues. Germline V CDR1 and CDR2: SGHRS, YFSETQ. With 2 bases clipped from V and 5 bases from J, the junction kept 5 bases outside the gene matches. The DNA for the CDR3 is TGCGCCAGCAGCTTACCTCGGACAGGGGGAGATACGCAGTATTTT. Amino acid sequence: CASSLPRTGGDTQYF.

In this sample, this clone turned up once. V is TRBV29-1 and J is TRBJ2-6, with D possibly being TRBD1 (5 bases). CDR3 length equals 15 residues. The ends were cut back, 4 bases at V and 2 bases at J, with 12 bases in the middle. Germline V gene lookup returns CDR1 SQVTM and CDR2 ANQGSEA. CDR3 bases: TGCAGCGTTGTTGGAAGGGGCCCTGGGGCCAACGTCCTGACTTTC. Protein sequence: CSVVGRGPGANVLTF.

The chain has TRBV10-1 and TRBJ2-3; D is uncertain. The CDR3 loop spans 11 amino acids. The germline CDR1 and CDR2 sequences are WNHNN and SYGVQD (reference sequence). Trimming stripped 4 bases from V and 7 bases from J, with 6 bases between. This chain's CDR3 is CASSVGNTQYF. For the CDR3, the DNA is TGCGCCAGCAGTGTGGGAAATACGCAGTATTTT.

The J gene is TRBJ2-7, the V gene TRBV18; 9 bases map to TRBD2. The germline V gene has CDR1 KGHSH and CDR2 LQKENI. The CDR3 runs 15 residues. The V segment lost 3 bases and the J segment 0 bases; nucleotides outside the gene matches: 3. In nucleotides, the CDR3 is TGTGCCAGCTCACCTGGACTAGCGAACTCCTACGAGCAGTACGTC. Translation gives CASSPGLANSYEQYV.

The J gene is TRBJ2-2, the V gene TRBV19; 9 positions match TRBD1. Looked up from germline, CDR1 is LNHDA and CDR2 is SQIVND (reference sequence). There are 16 residues in the CDR3. Trimming removed 5 bases from V and 0 bases from J; junction bases left unmatched: 4. CDR3: CASSPGQGANTGELFF. The CDR3 DNA sequence: TGTGCCAGTAGTCCGGGACAGGGTGCGAACACCGGGGAGCTGTTTTTT. Filled out from reference TRBV19 and TRBJ2-2, the complete variable domain reads DGGITQSPKYLFRKEGQNVTLSCEQNLNHDAMYWYRQDPGQGLRLIYYSQIVNDFQKGDIAEGYSVSREKKESFPLTVTSAQKNPTAFYLCASSPGQGANTGELFFGEGSRLTVL.

V usage is TRBV3-1 (or the pseudogene TRBV3-2) and J usage is TRBJ1-6; D might be TRBD1 (6 bases). The V gene's germline CDR1 is LGHDT and CDR2 YNNKEL (reference sequence). The CDR3 has 14 residues. Between the trimmed V and J ends, which lost 4 bases and 7 bases, there was a span of 11 bases. The CDR3 sequence: CASSRGGPNSPLHF. CDR3 coding DNA: TGTGCCAGCAGCCGGGGGGGGCCCAATTCACCCCTCCACTTT.

This chain uses TRBV2 with TRBJ2-6; D perhaps matches TRBD1 (6 bases). Germline V gene data show CDR1 as SNHLY and CDR2 as FYNNEI. Trimming pared 7 bases from V and 4 bases from J, leaving 11 bases between. The CDR3 runs to 14 residues. The DNA for the CDR3 is TGTGCCAGCACAGGGGCCTCCGGGGCCAACGTCCTGACTTTC. It is translated as CASTGASGANVLTF.